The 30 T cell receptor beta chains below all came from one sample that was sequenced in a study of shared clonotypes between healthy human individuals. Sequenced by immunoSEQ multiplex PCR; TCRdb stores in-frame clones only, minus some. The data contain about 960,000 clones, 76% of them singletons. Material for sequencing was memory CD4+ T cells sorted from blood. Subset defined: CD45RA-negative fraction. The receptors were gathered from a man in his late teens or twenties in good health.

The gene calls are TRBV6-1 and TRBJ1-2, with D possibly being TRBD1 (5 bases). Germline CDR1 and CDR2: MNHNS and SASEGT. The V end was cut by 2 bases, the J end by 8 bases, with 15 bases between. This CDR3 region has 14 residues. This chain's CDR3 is CASSERQTWGGYTF. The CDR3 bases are TGTGCCAGCAGTGAAAGACAGACTTGGGGGGGCTACACCTTC.

CDR3: CASSWRPGATEAFF. The CDR3 nucleotides are TGCGCCAGCAGCTGGCGACCCGGGGCCACTGAAGCTTTCTTT. The chain employs TRBV5-1 and TRBJ1-1; weak D call: TRBD1 (5 bases). The V end was cut by 3 bases, the J end by 4 bases, with 13 bases between. The CDR3 covers 14 residues. CDR1 and CDR2 from the germline V gene are SGHRS and YFSETQ. The variable domain in full, completed from reference TRBV5-1 and TRBJ1-1, reads KAGVTQTPRYLIKTRGQQVTLSCSPISGHRSVSWYQQTPGQGLQFLFEYFSETQRNKGNFPGRFSGRQFSNSRSEMNVSTLELGDSALYLCASSWRPGATEAFFGQGTRLTVV.

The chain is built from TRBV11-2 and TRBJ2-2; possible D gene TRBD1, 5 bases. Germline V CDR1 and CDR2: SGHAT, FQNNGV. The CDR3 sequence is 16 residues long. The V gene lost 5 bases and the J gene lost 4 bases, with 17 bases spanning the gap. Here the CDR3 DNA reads TGTGCCAGCAGCCCGACAGTGCTGGCGAGCACCGGGGAGCTGTTTTTT. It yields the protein CASSPTVLASTGELFF. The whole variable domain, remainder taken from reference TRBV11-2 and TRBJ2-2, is EAGVAQSPRYKIIEKRQSVAFWCNPISGHATLYWYQQILGQGPKLLIQFQNNGVVDDSQLPKDRFSAERLKGVDSTLKIQPAKLEDSAVYLCASSPTVLASTGELFFGEGSRLTVL.

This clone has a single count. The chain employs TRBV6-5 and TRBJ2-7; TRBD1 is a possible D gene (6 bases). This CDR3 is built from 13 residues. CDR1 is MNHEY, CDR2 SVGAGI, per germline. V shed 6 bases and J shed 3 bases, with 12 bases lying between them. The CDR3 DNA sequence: TGTGCCAGCAGCTTAGGACAGCTCTACGAGCAGTACTTC. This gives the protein CASSLGQLYEQYF.

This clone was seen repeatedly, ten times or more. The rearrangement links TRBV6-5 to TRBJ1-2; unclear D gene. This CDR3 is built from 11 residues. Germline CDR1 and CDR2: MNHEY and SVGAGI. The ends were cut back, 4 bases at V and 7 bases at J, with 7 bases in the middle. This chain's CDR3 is CASSSRVGYTF. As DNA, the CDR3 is TGTGCCAGCAGTTCTCGGGTTGGCTACACCTTC.

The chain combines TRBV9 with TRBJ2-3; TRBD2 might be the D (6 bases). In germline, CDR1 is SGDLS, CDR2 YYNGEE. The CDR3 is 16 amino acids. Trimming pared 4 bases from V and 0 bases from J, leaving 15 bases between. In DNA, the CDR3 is TGTGCCAGCAGCCCATCTAGCGTCCTTAGCACAGATACGCAGTATTTT. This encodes CASSPSSVLSTDTQYF. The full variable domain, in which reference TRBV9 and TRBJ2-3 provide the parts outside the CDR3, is DSGVTQTPKHLITATGQRVTLRCSPRSGDLSVYWYQQSLDQGLQFLIQYYNGEERAKGNILERFSAQQFPDLHSELNLSSLELGDSALYFCASSPSSVLSTDTQYFGPGTRLTVL.

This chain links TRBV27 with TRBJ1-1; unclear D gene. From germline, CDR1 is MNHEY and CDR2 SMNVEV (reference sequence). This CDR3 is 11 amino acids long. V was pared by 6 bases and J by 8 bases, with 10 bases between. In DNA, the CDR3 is TGTGCCAGCAGGTCCCGGGAAGAAGCTTTCTTT. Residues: CASRSREEAFF.

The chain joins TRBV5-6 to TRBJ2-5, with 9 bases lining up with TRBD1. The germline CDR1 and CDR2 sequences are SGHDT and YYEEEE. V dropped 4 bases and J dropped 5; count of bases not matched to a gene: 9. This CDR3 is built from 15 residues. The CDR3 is CASSLLQGALETQYF. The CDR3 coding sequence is TGTGCCAGCAGCCTACTACAGGGGGCATTGGAGACCCAGTACTTC.

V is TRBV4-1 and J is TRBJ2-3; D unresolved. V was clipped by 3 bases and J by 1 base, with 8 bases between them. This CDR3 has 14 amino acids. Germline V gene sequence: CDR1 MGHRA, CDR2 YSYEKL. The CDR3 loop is CASSHNIGTDTQYF. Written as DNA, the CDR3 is TGCGCCAGCAGCCACAACATCGGCACAGATACGCAGTATTTT.

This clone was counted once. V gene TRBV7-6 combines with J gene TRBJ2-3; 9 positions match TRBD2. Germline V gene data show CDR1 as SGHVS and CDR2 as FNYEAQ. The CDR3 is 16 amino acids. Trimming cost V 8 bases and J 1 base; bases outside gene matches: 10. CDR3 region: CASGSGAGGRTDTQYF. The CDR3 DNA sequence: TGTGCCAGCGGGTCCGGAGCGGGGGGCCGCACAGATACGCAGTATTTT.

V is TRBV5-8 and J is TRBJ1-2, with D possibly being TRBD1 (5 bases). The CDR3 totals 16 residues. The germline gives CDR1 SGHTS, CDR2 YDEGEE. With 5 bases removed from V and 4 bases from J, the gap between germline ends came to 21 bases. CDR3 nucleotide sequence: TGTGCCAGCAGTCCAGCCTCGTTCAGGGATGGCTATGGCTACACCTTC. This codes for CASSPASFRDGYGYTF. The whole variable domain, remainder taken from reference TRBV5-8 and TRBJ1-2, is EAGVTQSPTHLIKTRGQQATLRCSPISGHTSVYWYQQALGLGLQFLLWYDEGEERNRGNFPPRFSGRQFPNYSSELNVNALELEDSALYLCASSPASFRDGYGYTFGSGTRLTVV.

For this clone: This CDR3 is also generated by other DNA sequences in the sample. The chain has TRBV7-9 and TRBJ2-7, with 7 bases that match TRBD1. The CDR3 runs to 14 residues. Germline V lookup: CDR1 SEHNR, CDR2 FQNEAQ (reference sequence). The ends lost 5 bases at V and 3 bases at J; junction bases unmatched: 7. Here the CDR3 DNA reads TGTGCCAGCAGCCCTGACAGGGTCAACTACGAGCAGTACTTC. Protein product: CASSPDRVNYEQYF.

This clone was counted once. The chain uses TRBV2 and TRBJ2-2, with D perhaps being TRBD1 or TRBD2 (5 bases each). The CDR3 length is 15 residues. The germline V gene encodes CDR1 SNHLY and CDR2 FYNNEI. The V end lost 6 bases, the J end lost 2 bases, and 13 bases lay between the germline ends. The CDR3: CASRPGTANTGELFF. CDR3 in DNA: TGTGCCAGCAGACCCGGGACCGCTAACACCGGGGAGCTGTTTTTT.

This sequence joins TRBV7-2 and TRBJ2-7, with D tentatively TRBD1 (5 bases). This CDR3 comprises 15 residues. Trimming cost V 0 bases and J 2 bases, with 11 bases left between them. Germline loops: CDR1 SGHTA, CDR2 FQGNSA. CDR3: CASSLAPGPTYEQYF. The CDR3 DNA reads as TGTGCCAGCAGCTTAGCTCCAGGGCCGACCTACGAGCAGTACTTC.

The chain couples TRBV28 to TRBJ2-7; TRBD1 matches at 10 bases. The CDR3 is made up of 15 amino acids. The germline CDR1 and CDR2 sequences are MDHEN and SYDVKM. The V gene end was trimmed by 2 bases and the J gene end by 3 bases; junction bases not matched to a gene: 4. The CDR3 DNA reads TGTGCCAGCAGTTTACCGGGACAGGGGATCTACGAGCAGTACTTC. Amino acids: CASSLPGQGIYEQYF.

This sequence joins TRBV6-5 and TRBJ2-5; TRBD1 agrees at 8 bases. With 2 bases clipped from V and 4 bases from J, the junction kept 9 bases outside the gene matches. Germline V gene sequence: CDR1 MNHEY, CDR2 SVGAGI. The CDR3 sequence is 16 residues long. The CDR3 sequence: CASSYTGQGVGETQYF. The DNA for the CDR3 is TGTGCCAGCAGTTACACCGGACAGGGAGTGGGAGAGACCCAGTACTTC.

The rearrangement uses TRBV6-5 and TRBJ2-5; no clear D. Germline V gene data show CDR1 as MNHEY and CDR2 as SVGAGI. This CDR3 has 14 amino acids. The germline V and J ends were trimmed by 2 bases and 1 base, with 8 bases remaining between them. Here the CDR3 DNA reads TGTGCCAGCAGTTACCGCAGTGTCCAAGAGACCCAGTACTTC. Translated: CASSYRSVQETQYF.

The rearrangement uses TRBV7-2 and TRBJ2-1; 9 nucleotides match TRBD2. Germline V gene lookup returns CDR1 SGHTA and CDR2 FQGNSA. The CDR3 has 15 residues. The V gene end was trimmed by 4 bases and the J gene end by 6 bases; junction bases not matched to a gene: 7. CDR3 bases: TGTGCCAGCAGCTCAGTAGCGGGAGCGCTCAATGAGCAGTTCTTC. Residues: CASSSVAGALNEQFF.

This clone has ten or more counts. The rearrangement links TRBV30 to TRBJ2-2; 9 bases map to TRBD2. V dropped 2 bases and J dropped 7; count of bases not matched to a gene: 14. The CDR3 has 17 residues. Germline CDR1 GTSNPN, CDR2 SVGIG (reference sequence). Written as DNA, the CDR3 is TGTGCCTGGAGTCCCCCAGGACTAGCGAGAAAGGGCGGGGAGCTGTTTTTT. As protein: CAWSPPGLARKGGELFF. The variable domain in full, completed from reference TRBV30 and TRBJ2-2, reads SQTIHQWPATLVQPVGSPLSLECTVEGTSNPNLYWYRQAAGRGLQLLFYSVGIGQISSEVPQNLSASRPQDRQFILSSKKLLLSDSGFYLCAWSPPGLARKGGELFFGEGSRLTVL.

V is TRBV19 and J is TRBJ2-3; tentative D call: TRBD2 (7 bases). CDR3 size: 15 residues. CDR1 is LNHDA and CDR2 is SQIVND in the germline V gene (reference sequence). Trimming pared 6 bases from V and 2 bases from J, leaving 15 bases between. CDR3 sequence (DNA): TGTGCCAGTAGAGGGGGGGGCAGCAACACAGATACGCAGTATTTT. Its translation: CASRGGGSNTDTQYF.

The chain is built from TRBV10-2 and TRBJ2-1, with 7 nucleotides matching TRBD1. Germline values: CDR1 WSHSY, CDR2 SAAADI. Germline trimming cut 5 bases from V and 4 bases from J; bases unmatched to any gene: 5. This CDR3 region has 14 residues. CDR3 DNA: TGCGCCAGCAGTAGGGACAGTGGATACAATGAGCAGTTCTTC. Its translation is CASSRDSGYNEQFF.

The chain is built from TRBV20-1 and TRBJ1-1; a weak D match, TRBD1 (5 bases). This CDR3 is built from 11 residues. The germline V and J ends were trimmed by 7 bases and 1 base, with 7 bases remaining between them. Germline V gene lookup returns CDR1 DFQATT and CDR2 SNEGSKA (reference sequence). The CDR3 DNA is TGCAGTGGAACAGGGAACACTGAAGCTTTCTTT. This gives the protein CSGTGNTEAFF.

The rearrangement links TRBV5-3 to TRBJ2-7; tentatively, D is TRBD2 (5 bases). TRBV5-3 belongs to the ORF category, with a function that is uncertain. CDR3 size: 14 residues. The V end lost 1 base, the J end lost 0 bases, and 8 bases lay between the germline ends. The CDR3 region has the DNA TGTGCCAGAAGCTTGACGGGGAGCTCCTACGAGCAGTACTTC. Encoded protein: CARSLTGSSYEQYF.

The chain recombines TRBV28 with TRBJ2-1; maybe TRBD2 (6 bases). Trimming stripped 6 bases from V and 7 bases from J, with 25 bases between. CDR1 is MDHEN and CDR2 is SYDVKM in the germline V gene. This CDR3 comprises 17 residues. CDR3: CASSDSSGRRAGNEQFF. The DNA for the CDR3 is TGTGCCAGCAGCGACTCTTCGGGCCGGAGGGCCGGTAATGAGCAGTTCTTC.

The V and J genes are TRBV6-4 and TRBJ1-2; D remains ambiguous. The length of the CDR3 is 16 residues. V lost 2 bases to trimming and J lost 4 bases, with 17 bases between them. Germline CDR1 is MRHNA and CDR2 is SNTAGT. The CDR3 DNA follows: TGTGCCAGCAGTGACGGGGTGGCAAACGGGGTCTATGGCTACACCTTC. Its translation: CASSDGVANGVYGYTF.

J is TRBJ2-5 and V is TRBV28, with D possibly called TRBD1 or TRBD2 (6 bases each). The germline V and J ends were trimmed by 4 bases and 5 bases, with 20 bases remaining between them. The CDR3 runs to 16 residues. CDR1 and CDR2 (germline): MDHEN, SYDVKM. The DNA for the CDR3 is TGTGCCAGCAGTTCGAAATTCAGGGGCGGGGCGGAGACCCAGTACTTC. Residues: CASSSKFRGGAETQYF.

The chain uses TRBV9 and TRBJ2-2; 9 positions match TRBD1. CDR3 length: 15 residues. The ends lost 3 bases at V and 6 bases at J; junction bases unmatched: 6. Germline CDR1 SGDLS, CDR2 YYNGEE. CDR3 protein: CASSAGDRVAGELFF. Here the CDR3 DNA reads TGTGCCAGCAGCGCAGGGGACAGGGTGGCCGGGGAGCTGTTTTTT.

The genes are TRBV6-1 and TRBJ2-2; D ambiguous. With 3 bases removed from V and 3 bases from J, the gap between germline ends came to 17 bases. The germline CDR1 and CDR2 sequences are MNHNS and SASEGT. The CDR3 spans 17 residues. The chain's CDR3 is CASSDWGVGGDTGELFF. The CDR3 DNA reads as TGTGCCAGCAGTGATTGGGGTGTAGGTGGGGACACCGGGGAGCTGTTTTTT.

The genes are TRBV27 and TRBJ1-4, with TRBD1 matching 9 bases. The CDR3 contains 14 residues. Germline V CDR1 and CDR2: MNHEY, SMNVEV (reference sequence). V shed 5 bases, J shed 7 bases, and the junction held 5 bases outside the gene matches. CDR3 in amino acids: CASSPWTGVEKLFF. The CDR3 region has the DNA TGTGCCAGCAGTCCCTGGACAGGGGTTGAAAAACTGTTTTTT.

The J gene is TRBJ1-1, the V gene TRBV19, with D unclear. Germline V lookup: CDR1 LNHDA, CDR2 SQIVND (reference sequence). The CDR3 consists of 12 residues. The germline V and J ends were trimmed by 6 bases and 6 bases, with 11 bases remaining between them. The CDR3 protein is CASSPNRPEAFF. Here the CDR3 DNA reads TGTGCCAGTAGCCCGAACCGGCCTGAAGCTTTCTTT.